Each of the 19 T cell receptor beta chains below was sequenced from the same sample in a study of T cells after yellow fever vaccination. TCRdb re-analysed the 5' RACE reads in MiXCR, keeping a single row per CDR3 protein. The profile shows about 350,000 distinct CDR3 sequences, 4.1% of them singletons. The specimen comprised PBMCs, sampled 5 days after the yellow fever booster vaccination. The receptor source for this set is a man younger than 30 who received the YFV17D yellow fever vaccine.

This chain joins TRBV5-5 and TRBJ1-1; D uncertain. This CDR3 comprises 16 residues. V was clipped by 6 bases and J by 2 bases, with 20 bases between them. Germline loops: CDR1 SGHKS, CDR2 YYEKEE (reference sequence). Here the CDR3 DNA reads TGTGCCAGCATGTGGGCCTCGTTCTCCCCAAACACTGAAGCTTTCTTT. It encodes CASMWASFSPNTEAFF.

This chain links TRBV7-3 with TRBJ2-3, with 8 bases fitting TRBD2. The V gene end was trimmed by 5 bases and the J gene end by 1 base; junction bases not matched to a gene: 8. Germline V gene data show CDR1 as SGHTA and CDR2 as FQGTGA. The CDR3 spans 16 residues. In DNA form, the CDR3 reads TGTGCCAGCAGCCGAATGGGAGCGGGGGGCACAGATACGCAGTATTTT. Translation: CASSRMGAGGTDTQYF.

The sample holds many counts of this clonotype. The chain links TRBV12-3 or TRBV12-4 to TRBJ2-3; tentatively, D is TRBD1 (6 bases). Trimming removed 6 bases from V and 0 bases from J, with 16 bases in between. This CDR3 region has 16 residues. In nucleotides, the CDR3 is TGTGCCAGCAGGTCAGACAGGCCACCTAGCACAGATACGCAGTATTTT. Its protein is CASRSDRPPSTDTQYF.

The V gene is TRBV5-1, the J gene TRBJ2-5, with 9 positions matching TRBD2. The CDR3 spans 16 residues. V lost 3 bases, J lost 3 bases, and 9 bases stayed unmatched. Germline lookup yields CDR1 SGHRS and CDR2 YFSETQ. This CDR3 reads CASSSRLAERKETQYF. The CDR3 DNA reads TGCGCCAGCAGCTCCCGACTAGCGGAGCGGAAAGAGACCCAGTACTTC.

The rearrangement joins TRBV6-5 to TRBJ2-1, with D possibly being TRBD1 or TRBD2 (5 bases each). Germline V CDR1 and CDR2: MNHEY, SVGAGI. The length of the CDR3 is 14 residues. Trimming removed 5 bases at V and 3 bases at J, with 11 bases between. CDR3: CASSLRDLYNEQFF. The CDR3 DNA is TGTGCCAGCAGTCTGAGGGACCTCTACAATGAGCAGTTCTTC.

This clonotype was detected a few times. This chain joins TRBV4-2 and TRBJ1-3, with 8 bases that match TRBD1. CDR3 length: 17 amino acids. Per the germline V gene, CDR1 is LGHNA and CDR2 is YNFKEQ. The J segment lost 1 base and the V segment lost 2 bases, leaving 7 bases of the junction unmatched. The CDR3 nucleotides are TGTGCCAGCAGCCAACACGGACAGGGCGTTTCTGGAAACACCATATATTTT. It encodes CASSQHGQGVSGNTIYF.

The V and J genes are TRBV5-1 and TRBJ1-2; TRBD1 aligns across 7 bases. The CDR3 contains 13 residues. The V gene end was trimmed by 1 base and the J gene end by 6 bases; junction bases not matched to a gene: 3. In germline, CDR1 is SGHRS, CDR2 YFSETQ. CDR3 residues: CASSLTGDDGYTF. In nucleotides, the CDR3 is TGCGCCAGCAGCTTGACAGGGGACGATGGCTACACCTTC. The variable domain in full, with the rest retrieved from reference TRBV5-1 and TRBJ1-2, is KAGVTQTPRYLIKTRGQQVTLSCSPISGHRSVSWYQQTPGQGLQFLFEYFSETQRNKGNFPGRFSGRQFSNSRSEMNVSTLELGDSALYLCASSLTGDDGYTFGSGTRLTVV.

This clonotype was seen more than once but under ten times. The chain combines TRBV7-3 with TRBJ2-3, with unresolved D. Germline V gene data show CDR1 as SGHTA and CDR2 as FQGTGA. This CDR3 is built from 14 residues. The V end lost 0 bases, the J end lost 3 bases, and 7 bases lay between the germline ends. The CDR3 reads CASSLTGYTDTQYF. CDR3 in DNA: TGTGCCAGCAGCTTAACAGGGTATACAGATACGCAGTATTTT.

The sample holds many counts of this clonotype. V and J are TRBV5-5 and TRBJ1-2; 9 bases align to TRBD1. This CDR3 has 16 amino acids. J was trimmed by 7 bases and V by 3 bases; bases with no gene match: 13. The germline V gene has CDR1 SGHKS and CDR2 YYEKEE (reference sequence). The CDR3 sequence is CASSSEKDRGAGGYTF. DNA of the CDR3: TGTGCCAGCAGCTCCGAAAAGGACAGGGGCGCTGGTGGCTACACCTTC.

This clonotype was observed at least ten times. The chain uses TRBV9 and TRBJ1-1; D not certain. This CDR3 comprises 14 residues. V lost 0 bases, J lost 1 base, and 7 bases lay in between. CDR1 is SGDLS, CDR2 YYNGEE, per germline. The CDR3 loop is CASSVGAANTEAFF. The CDR3 DNA reads as TGTGCCAGCAGCGTAGGGGCAGCGAACACTGAAGCTTTCTTT.

A few counts support this clonotype. The V and J genes are TRBV27 and TRBJ2-2; possible D gene TRBD1, 7 bases. Germline CDR1 and CDR2: MNHEY and SMNVEV (reference sequence). The CDR3 contains 15 residues. V shed 3 bases and J shed 4 bases, with 12 bases lying between them. The CDR3 spells CASSLSGGITGELFF. The CDR3 nucleotides read TGTGCCAGCAGTTTGTCAGGGGGGATCACCGGGGAGCTGTTTTTT.

The sample holds many counts of this clonotype. CDR3 sequence reads: CASSLVGQETQYF. DNA of the CDR3: TGTGCCAGCAGCTTGGTGGGGCAAGAGACCCAGTACTTC. The chain links TRBV7-2 to TRBJ2-5; unclear D gene. Germline V lookup: CDR1 SGHTA, CDR2 FQGNSA. V lost 3 bases, J lost 2 bases, and 7 bases lay in between. This CDR3 is 13 amino acids long. The full variable domain, completed using reference TRBV7-2 and TRBJ2-5, is GAGVSQSPSNKVTEKGKDVELRCDPISGHTALYWYRQSLGQGLEFLIYFQGNSAPDKSGLPSDRFSAERTGGSVSTLTIQRTQQEDSAVYLCASSLVGQETQYFGPGTRLLVL.

This clonotype turned up a few times. CDR3 sequence reads: CASSESRRPEEQYV. CDR3 in DNA: TGCGCCAGCAGTGAGTCAAGACGCCCTGAGGAGCAGTACGTC. This rearrangement joins TRBV10-2 to TRBJ2-7; D gene ambiguous. Germline CDR1 WSHSY, CDR2 SAAADI. V was clipped by 0 bases and J by 7 bases, with 13 bases between them. The CDR3 covers 14 residues.

The V and J genes are TRBV27 and TRBJ1-1; 7 bases align to TRBD1. V shed 3 bases, J shed 11 bases, and the junction held 9 bases outside the gene matches. Germline values: CDR1 MNHEY, CDR2 SMNVEV (reference sequence). The CDR3 has 13 residues. CDR3 region: CASSFTGQTSAFF. For the CDR3, the DNA is TGTGCCAGCAGTTTTACGGGACAGACCTCTGCTTTCTTT.

Comments on this clonotype: A junction end diverges from the germline sequence, so it may reflect a read error. The V and J genes are TRBV7-7 and TRBJ2-3, with D tentatively TRBD1 (6 bases). CDR1 is SSHAT and CDR2 is FNYEAQ in the germline V gene (reference sequence). This CDR3 has 15 amino acids. The CDR3 sequence is CASSPTGSKADTQYF. The CDR3 coding sequence is TGTGCTAGCAGCCCCACAGGGTCGAAGGCAGATACGCAGTATTTT.

The sample holds a few counts of this clonotype. The chain is built from TRBV5-1 and TRBJ2-7, with D possibly being TRBD2 (6 bases). The CDR3 runs 13 residues. Per germline, CDR1 SGHRS and CDR2 YFSETQ. Trimming stripped 3 bases from V and 6 bases from J, with 13 bases between. The CDR3 here is CASSWGPGGEQYF. The CDR3 DNA is TGCGCCAGCAGCTGGGGACCCGGGGGCGAGCAGTACTTC. The full variable domain, with the rest looked up from reference TRBV5-1 and TRBJ2-7, is KAGVTQTPRYLIKTRGQQVTLSCSPISGHRSVSWYQQTPGQGLQFLFEYFSETQRNKGNFPGRFSGRQFSNSRSEMNVSTLELGDSALYLCASSWGPGGEQYFGPGTRLTVT.

In this sample, this clonotype turned up a few times. V gene TRBV18 combines with J gene TRBJ2-7; a weak D match, TRBD1 (5 bases). Germline V gives CDR1 KGHSH, CDR2 LQKENI. Trimming removed 3 bases at V and 1 base at J, with 10 bases between. The CDR3 covers 14 residues. CDR3 amino acids: CASSPDSLSYEQYF. The CDR3 DNA sequence: TGTGCCAGCTCACCTGACAGTCTTTCCTACGAGCAGTACTTC.

The chain uses TRBV6-1 and TRBJ2-5, with D tentatively TRBD1 or TRBD2 (5 bases each). Germline-derived CDR1 and CDR2 are MNHNS and SASEGT. CDR3 length: 13 amino acids. V was clipped by 2 bases and J by 4 bases, with 8 bases between them. The CDR3 nucleotides read TGTGCCAGCAGTGAATATGGGGGAGAGACCCAGTACTTC. Translated, it gives CASSEYGGETQYF.

This sequence joins TRBV5-1 and TRBJ1-1; unclear D gene. Germline V gene data show CDR1 as SGHRS and CDR2 as YFSETQ. The CDR3 consists of 14 residues. Trimming removed 1 base from V and 1 base from J, with 8 bases in between. The DNA of the CDR3 is TGCGCCAGCAGCTTGATTCAGCCGAACACTGAAGCTTTCTTT. This gives the protein CASSLIQPNTEAFF.